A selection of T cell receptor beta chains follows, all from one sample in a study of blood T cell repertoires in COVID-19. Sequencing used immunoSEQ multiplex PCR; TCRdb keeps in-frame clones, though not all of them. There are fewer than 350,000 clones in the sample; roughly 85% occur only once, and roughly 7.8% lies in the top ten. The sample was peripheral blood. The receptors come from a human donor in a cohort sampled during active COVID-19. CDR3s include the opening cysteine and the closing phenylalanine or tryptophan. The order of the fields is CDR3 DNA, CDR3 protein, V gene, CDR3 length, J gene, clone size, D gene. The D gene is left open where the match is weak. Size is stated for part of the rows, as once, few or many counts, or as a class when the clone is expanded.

CDR3nt: TGTGCCAGCAGCTCGGGACAGCCAGGTCAGCCCCAGCATTTT
CDR3aa: CASSSGQPGQPQHF
v_gene: TRBV6-5
len: 14
j_gene: TRBJ1-5
abundance: -
d_gene: TRBD1

CDR3nt: TGTGCCAGCAGTCCGCAGGGGGGAGGTAACAATGAGCAGTTCTTC
CDR3aa: CASSPQGGGNNEQFF
v_gene: TRBV6-2/TRBV6-3
len: 15
j_gene: TRBJ2-1
abundance: -
d_gene: -

CDR3nt: TGTGCCAGCAGCTCTTCCTTTAGGACAGGCGACTTCGCAACTAATGAAAAACTGTTTTTT
CDR3aa: CASSSSFRTGDFATNEKLFF
v_gene: TRBV3-1/TRBV3-2
len: 20
j_gene: TRBJ1-4
abundance: few
d_gene: TRBD1

CDR3nt: TGTGCCACCAACCCGACAGGGTTGGCTAACTATGGCTACACCTTC
CDR3aa: CATNPTGLANYGYTF
v_gene: TRBV15
len: 15
j_gene: TRBJ1-2
abundance: once
d_gene: TRBD1

CDR3nt: TGCAGTGCTGGAGGACAGGGGAGCTACACCTTC
CDR3aa: CSAGGQGSYTF
v_gene: TRBV20-1
len: 11
j_gene: TRBJ1-2
abundance: few
d_gene: TRBD1

CDR3nt: TGTGCCGGGCGCCGGGACTCCAGCACAGATACGCAGTATTTT
CDR3aa: CAGRRDSSTDTQYF
v_gene: TRBV10-3
len: 14
j_gene: TRBJ2-3
abundance: -
d_gene: -

CDR3nt: TGTGCCAGCAGCTTAGACCGGACAGGGAAAAGATATGGCTACACCTTC
CDR3aa: CASSLDRTGKRYGYTF
v_gene: TRBV7-7
len: 16
j_gene: TRBJ1-2
abundance: -
d_gene: TRBD1

CDR3nt: TGTGCCAGCACCTTGGCAGGCCCTATGAACACTGAAGCTTTCTTT
CDR3aa: CASTLAGPMNTEAFF
v_gene: TRBV11-2
len: 15
j_gene: TRBJ1-1
abundance: -
d_gene: -

CDR3nt: TGCAGTGCGGGGACACCCGATGAAGCTTTCTTT
CDR3aa: CSAGTPDEAFF
v_gene: TRBV20-1
len: 11
j_gene: TRBJ1-1
abundance: -
d_gene: -

CDR3nt: TGTGCCAGCAGCTTAGGGCTGGGGAGCTCAGGCGGCTACACCTTC
CDR3aa: CASSLGLGSSGGYTF
v_gene: TRBV7-3
len: 15
j_gene: TRBJ1-2
abundance: few
d_gene: -

CDR3nt: TGTGCCTGGCAAAGGACAGGGCTCTCCTACGAGCAGTACTTC
CDR3aa: CAWQRTGLSYEQYF
v_gene: TRBV30
len: 14
j_gene: TRBJ2-7
abundance: -
d_gene: TRBD1

CDR3nt: TGTGCCAACAACGGGACAGGGGAGAATCAGCCCCAGCATTTT
CDR3aa: CANNGTGENQPQHF
v_gene: TRBV6-7
len: 14
j_gene: TRBJ1-5
abundance: -
d_gene: TRBD1

CDR3nt: TGTGCCAGCAGCCACTCGAACACTGAAGCTTTCTTT
CDR3aa: CASSHSNTEAFF
v_gene: TRBV4-2
len: 12
j_gene: TRBJ1-1
abundance: few
d_gene: -

CDR3nt: TGCAGCGTTTTCTCGGTTGGCGGGGGCAAGGATACGCAGTATTTT
CDR3aa: CSVFSVGGGKDTQYF
v_gene: TRBV29-1
len: 15
j_gene: TRBJ2-3
abundance: -
d_gene: -

CDR3nt: TGTGCCAGCAGCCGTGAGGGGGGGTCTGGCTACACCTTC
CDR3aa: CASSREGGSGYTF
v_gene: TRBV11-2
len: 13
j_gene: TRBJ1-2
abundance: -
d_gene: -

CDR3nt: TGTGCCAGCAGCTTAGCGGGGAGCTCTGGAAACACCATATATTTT
CDR3aa: CASSLAGSSGNTIYF
v_gene: TRBV11-3
len: 15
j_gene: TRBJ1-3
abundance: -
d_gene: -

CDR3nt: TGTGCCACCAGCAGAGAAATCTCAGGGTTTCAGCCCCAGCATTTT
CDR3aa: CATSREISGFQPQHF
v_gene: TRBV15
len: 15
j_gene: TRBJ1-5
abundance: few
d_gene: -

CDR3nt: TGTGCCAGCAGCCCAGACAGGTCACCCCTCCACTTT
CDR3aa: CASSPDRSPLHF
v_gene: TRBV7-9
len: 12
j_gene: TRBJ1-6
abundance: -
d_gene: -

CDR3nt: TGTGCCAGCAGCTTAATCTCCCCGCCAGTGGGCTACACCTTC
CDR3aa: CASSLISPPVGYTF
v_gene: TRBV13
len: 14
j_gene: TRBJ1-2
abundance: -
d_gene: -

CDR3nt: TGTGCCAGTAGTATATGGTGGACTAGCGGGGAGGACACAGATACGCAGTATTTT
CDR3aa: CASSIWWTSGEDTDTQYF
v_gene: TRBV19
len: 18
j_gene: TRBJ2-3
abundance: -
d_gene: TRBD2

CDR3nt: TGTGCCAGCAGAACTAGCGGGGGCCTCTCCTACGAGCAGTACTTC
CDR3aa: CASRTSGGLSYEQYF
v_gene: TRBV2
len: 15
j_gene: TRBJ2-7
abundance: -
d_gene: TRBD2

CDR3nt: TGTGCCAGCAGTCCGACAGCATTTACTAGCAATCAGCCCCAGCATTTT
CDR3aa: CASSPTAFTSNQPQHF
v_gene: TRBV27
len: 16
j_gene: TRBJ1-5
abundance: once
d_gene: -

CDR3nt: TGCGCCAGCACCCTAACAGGGAACACTGAAGCTTTCTTT
CDR3aa: CASTLTGNTEAFF
v_gene: TRBV10-2
len: 13
j_gene: TRBJ1-1
abundance: -
d_gene: -